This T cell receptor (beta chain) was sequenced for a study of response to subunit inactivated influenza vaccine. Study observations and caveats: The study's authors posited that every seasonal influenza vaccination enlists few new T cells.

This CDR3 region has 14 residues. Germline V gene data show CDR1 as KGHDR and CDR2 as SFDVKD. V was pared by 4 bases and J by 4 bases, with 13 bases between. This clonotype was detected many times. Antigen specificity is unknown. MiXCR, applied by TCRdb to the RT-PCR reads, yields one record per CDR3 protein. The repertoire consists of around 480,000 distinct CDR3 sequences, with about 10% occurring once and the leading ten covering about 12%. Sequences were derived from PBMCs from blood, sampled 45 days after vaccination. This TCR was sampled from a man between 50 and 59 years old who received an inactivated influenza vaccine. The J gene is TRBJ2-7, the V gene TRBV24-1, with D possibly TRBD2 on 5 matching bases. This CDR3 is CATSDSRRAYEQYF. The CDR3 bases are TGTGCCACCAGTGACTCCCGGCGGGCTTACGAGCAGTACTTC.